Detailed here is one T cell receptor (beta chain). There is no known antigen for this receptor. No much larger clone exists at a distance of one base, and base qualities are not known. This record belongs to a study of blood T cell repertoires in COVID-19 (dated by TCRdb to 2020 to 2022). At the level of the whole study: Collaborator samples came from the United States, Italy and Spain and covered acute and convalescent phases of COVID-19. The samples were drawn from the first 160 participants of the ongoing ImmuneRACE study and from 1,254 subjects provided by 6 global collaborators. The material from the prospective study consisted of cDNA or gDNA derived from T cells, B-cell-depleted T cells, or PBMCs. Subjects who had been exposed to COVID-19, were actively infected with it, or had recovered from it provided the deeply sampled blood TCRbeta repertoires that made up the dataset. The repertoires were released in a freely available public database intended as a resource for research on the immune response to SARS-CoV-2. Where available, HLA class I and class II types were obtained from metadata supplied by the sample provider rather than from assay-based typing. Sample metadata almost always included a de-identified subject ID, COVID-19 status, age in years and sex. Overall study results and their limits: The quantity of clinical and demographic metadata differed by source and by participant and was supplied without curation.

The collaborating institutions used their own protocols to collect whole blood in K2EDTA tubes. For TCRbeta analysis, collaborators shipped samples as frozen whole blood, isolated PBMCs, or DNA extracted from either of those sample types. The germline V gene yields KGHDR for CDR1 and SFDVKD for CDR2. Trimming costs V 4 bases and J 0 bases, and their ends lie 9 bases apart. Its CDR3 holds 14 amino acids, cysteine through phenylalanine. Only CDR3 DNA remains: 42 bases, in frame from the first base. The immunoSEQ Assay, a bias-controlled multiplex PCR, was used to amplify TCRbeta CDR3 regions from genomic DNA. On the authors' methods: Within the assay, amplification of reference gene primers was used to estimate how many nucleated cells each sample contained. To quantify the absolute abundance of each unique TCRbeta CDR3 rearrangement, sequence reads were collapsed and filtered. For each sample, productive Simpson clonality was calculated as the square root of Simpson's diversity index across productive rearrangements. In TCRdb, the immuneACCESS table is reduced to in-frame sequences with V and J assigned. These tables do not hold every clone; where another copy was compared, an unresolved V gene accounts for under half, and the others remain unexplained. V and J calls and clone size are as listed in that table; D and trimming were resolved from the DNA. The sample table shows around 90,000 clones, and about 92% are seen once. The ten largest clones add up to about 6.3% of the sample.

The chain is assembled from TRBV24-1 and TRBJ2-7, with the D gene uncertain. The receptor comes from a woman aged 60-75 years with active COVID-19. Material for sequencing was peripheral blood. Read as DNA, the sequence is TGTGCCACCAGTGACACAAGAAGCTCCTACGAGCAGTACTTC. Translation gives CATSDTRSSYEQYF.